This passage covers 8 T cell receptor beta chains from one sample sequenced in a study of blood T cell repertoires in COVID-19. The repertoire was sequenced with immunoSEQ multiplex PCR; TCRdb's copy has only in-frame clones and lacks some. The table has about 210,000 clones, roughly 89% seen once. The sample taken for sequencing was PBMCs or T cells enriched from blood (not recorded which). Receptor source: a man aged 18 to 29 with acute COVID-19.

This clone was seen only a few times. The chain is built from TRBV6-2 or TRBV6-3 and TRBJ2-2, with TRBD2 as a possible D gene (5 bases). The CDR3 is made up of 17 amino acids. CDR1 is MNHEY, CDR2 SVGEGT, per germline. V lost 0 bases and J lost 0, with 11 bases in between. CDR3 nucleotides: TGTGCCAGCAGTTACTCGACTACCTTAACGAACACCGGGGAGCTGTTTTTT. Its translation is CASSYSTTLTNTGELFF.

The V and J genes are TRBV6-1 and TRBJ2-1, with 7 bases identical to TRBD2. The length of the CDR3 is 12 residues. Unmatched junction bases numbered 3, after V lost 3 bases and J lost 10 bases. Germline V gene data show CDR1 as MNHNS and CDR2 as SASEGT. The CDR3 nucleotides are TGTGCCAGCAGTGAGCTACTAGCGGAGCAGTTCTTC. The encoded protein is CASSELLAEQFF.

The chain combines TRBV11-1 with TRBJ2-5; the match to TRBD1 covers 7 bases. The CDR3 loop spans 15 amino acids. V gave up 7 bases and J gave up 0 bases; unmatched junction bases: 8. Looked up from germline, CDR1 is SGHAT and CDR2 is FQDESV (reference sequence). CDR3 DNA: TGTGCCAGCAACCCTTACAGGGGCCACCAAGAGACCCAGTACTTC. It codes for CASNPYRGHQETQYF. The full variable domain, with the rest looked up from reference TRBV11-1 and TRBJ2-5, is EAEVAQSPRYKITEKSQAVAFWCDPISGHATLYWYRQILGQGPELLVQFQDESVVDDSQLPKDRFSAERLKGVDSTLKIQPAELGDSAMYLCASNPYRGHQETQYFGPGTRLLVL.

The CDR3 loop reads CAISESGGGKVAKNIQYF. The DNA of the CDR3 is TGTGCCATCAGTGAGTCTGGGGGGGGAAAGGTGGCCAAAAACATTCAGTACTTC. V and J are TRBV10-3 and TRBJ2-4, with TRBD2 identical over 7 bases. The CDR3 contains 18 residues. The V and J ends lost 0 bases and 1 base, in that order; junction bases with no gene match: 9. CDR1 is ENHRY and CDR2 is SYGVKD in the germline V gene.

In its sample, this clone was seen once. The chain links TRBV7-8 to TRBJ2-2, with D possibly matching TRBD1 (6 bases). Germline loops: CDR1 SGHVS, CDR2 FQNEAQ. The V gene lost 2 bases and the J gene lost 0 bases, with 16 bases spanning the gap. CDR3 length equals 18 residues. CDR3 protein: CASSLSFWTETNTGELFF. DNA for the CDR3: TGTGCCAGCAGCTTATCCTTTTGGACAGAAACGAACACCGGGGAGCTGTTTTTT.

The rearrangement joins TRBV5-1 to TRBJ1-1; 10 nucleotides align to TRBD1. This CDR3 is 14 amino acids long. CDR1 SGHRS and CDR2 YFSETQ come from the germline V gene. V lost 4 bases and J lost 7; bases outside the gene matches: 7. CDR3 sequence reads: CASSTGQGEVEAFF. The CDR3 DNA is TGCGCCAGCAGCACAGGACAGGGGGAAGTTGAAGCTTTCTTT.

V gene TRBV6-2 or TRBV6-3 combines with J gene TRBJ2-7; 11 nucleotides line up with TRBD2. CDR1 is MNHEY, CDR2 SVGEGT, per germline. Trimming removed 6 bases from V and 5 bases from J; junction bases left unmatched: 6. The CDR3 sequence is 14 residues long. This chain's CDR3 is CASSLTSGNHEQYF. In nucleotides, the CDR3 is TGTGCCAGCAGCCTGACTAGCGGGAACCACGAGCAGTACTTC.

The chain is built from TRBV19 and TRBJ1-5; D gene unclear. The V end was cut by 6 bases, the J end by 7 bases, with 10 bases between. The CDR3 contains 12 residues. In germline, CDR1 is LNHDA, CDR2 SQIVND (reference sequence). The CDR3 here is CASSPDKQPQHF. The CDR3 DNA is TGTGCCAGTAGCCCCGACAAGCAGCCCCAGCATTTT.